What follows is one T cell receptor (beta chain) and its context. Its antigen is as yet unknown. This sample was included in a study of cytomegalovirus exposure and HLA in healthy donors. Study observations and caveats: An ancestry cluster, one associated with Asian ancestry, reportedly showed fewer N-insertions than the approximately 670-donor mean in a later analysis. TCR beta chain V- and J-gene trimming was linked, in a later analysis, to a missense variant in DCLRE1C. After further analysis at a later stage, roughly 15,000 TCR beta sequences were associated with HLA alleles at 0.05 false discovery rate.

In the PCR, 60 Vbeta and 13 Jbeta primers were used. Authors' analysis steps: The authors later counted around 80 million unique TCR beta chains, approximately 12 million of them shared. Clones were sequenced by immunoSEQ multiplex PCR, and TCRdb holds only the in-frame ones, with some missing. V and J calls and clone size follow that table, whereas D and trimming were derived from the DNA. This sample's table reports fewer than 45,000 clones. Germline loops: CDR1 SGDLS, CDR2 YYNGEE. This CDR3 region has 17 residues. Trimming at V came to 3 bases and at J to 7 bases, leaving 14 bases not matched to a gene.

This sequence joins TRBV9 and TRBJ1-4; 8 bases align to TRBD1. The sequence derives from a woman in her twenties or thirties in good health and CMV-seronegative. The specimen was PBMCs. The CDR3 nucleotides read TGTGCCAGCAGCGCACGACCTATCAGGGGGCAGGGTGAAAAACTGTTTTTT. This gives the protein CASSARPIRGQGEKLFF.